The entry below describes one T cell receptor (beta chain). This specimen comes from a study of blood T cell repertoires in COVID-19. The overall study: The United States, Italy and Spain were the sources of the acute and convalescent COVID-19 samples. Sample material is recorded as cDNA or gDNA derived from T cells, B-cell-depleted T cells, or PBMCs.

The CDR3 covers 16 residues. V gave up 6 bases and J gave up 5 bases; unmatched junction bases: 9. Germline V CDR1 and CDR2: SGHTA, FQGNSA. Per the original methods: The authors estimated nucleated cell counts from reference gene primer amplification. The data were produced by immunoSEQ multiplex PCR, yet TCRdb's version contains in-frame clones alone and is incomplete. D and trimming were read from the DNA, whereas the V and J calls and clone size are those reported in that table. Here the sample spans 150,000 to 200,000 clones, roughly 85% being singletons. Sequencing used peripheral blood. This sequence was found in a young woman with acute or convalescent COVID-19. The chain recombines TRBV7-2 with TRBJ2-2; TRBD1 aligns across 10 bases. The CDR3 protein is CASSRDRGRRTGELFF. CDR3 nucleotide sequence: TGTGCCAGCAGTCGTGACAGGGGGCGTCGGACCGGGGAGCTGTTTTTT.